This T cell receptor beta chain comes out of a study of blood T cell repertoires in COVID-19. Study-level background: Acute-phase and convalescent COVID-19 samples originated in the United States, Italy and Spain. PBMCs, B-cell-depleted T cells, or T cells provided the cDNA or gDNA that made up the material.

Source study methods: How many nucleated cells were present was estimated from reference gene primer amplification. The repertoire was sequenced with immunoSEQ multiplex PCR; TCRdb's copy has only in-frame clones and lacks some. V, J and clone size were drawn from that table, and D and trimming were deduced from the DNA. Of more than 200,000 clones listed, more than 75% are singletons. The germline gives CDR1 SEHNR, CDR2 FQNEAQ (reference sequence). This CDR3 has 14 amino acids. The ends were cut back, 5 bases at V and 0 bases at J, with 10 bases in the middle. The specimen was peripheral blood. The TCR was taken from a man in his fifties with acute or convalescent COVID-19. This rearrangement joins TRBV7-9 to TRBJ1-1, with D possibly TRBD1 on 6 matching bases. CDR3 sequence (DNA): TGTGCCAGCAGCATCGGACAGATGAACACTGAAGCTTTCTTT. Translation: CASSIGQMNTEAFF.